These 20 T cell receptor beta chains were sequenced from one sample in a study of blood T cells in healthy people across ages. A second PCR of 7 to 11 cycles used a sample-barcoded 5' primer and a J-beta primer mix. MiXCR, applied by TCRdb to the 5' RACE reads, yields one record per CDR3 protein. The sample includes 1.8 million or so distinct CDR3 sequences, around 40% of them seen just once. The sequenced sample consisted of blood. The receptors derive from a human donor in good health.

The chain is built from TRBV29-1 and TRBJ2-4, with 7 positions matching TRBD1. Matching the DNA end better, TRBJ2-7 makes the J call doubtful. Germline V gives CDR1 SQVTM, CDR2 ANQGSEA. CDR3 length equals 18 residues. CDR3 nucleotide sequence: TGCAGCGTTGAAGTATTCGTAGGGACAGCTCATAGCGTCTACGAGCAGTACTTC. It is translated as CSVEVFVGTAHSVYEQYF.

CDR3 protein: CASSQAPPGLSANYGYTF. CDR3 nucleotides: TGCGCCAGCAGCCAAGCCCCTCCGGGACTATCAGCTAACTATGGCTACACCTTC. The genes are TRBV4-3 and TRBJ1-2; possibly TRBD1 for D (5 bases). This CDR3 has 18 amino acids. CDR1 and CDR2 (germline): LGHNA, YSLEER. With 1 base removed from V and 0 bases from J, the gap between germline ends came to 18 bases.

V and J are TRBV4-2 and TRBJ2-1; 8 bases are a match to TRBD2. The junction had 6 bases not matched to a gene; V was cut back by 4 bases and J by 1 base. There are 16 residues in the CDR3. The V gene's germline CDR1 is LGHNA and CDR2 YNFKEQ. CDR3 bases: TGTGCCAGCAGCCTACAAACGGGGGGGTCCTACAATGAGCAGTTCTTC. This translates into CASSLQTGGSYNEQFF.

The chain combines TRBV28 with TRBJ2-7; D perhaps matches TRBD1 (6 bases). In germline, CDR1 is MDHEN, CDR2 SYDVKM. There are 14 residues in the CDR3. V lost 4 bases and J 6 bases, leaving 16 bases between the germline ends. This CDR3 is CASSSQAGAGEQYF. In DNA, the CDR3 is TGTGCCAGCAGTTCCCAGGCAGGGGCTGGCGAGCAGTACTTC. The full variable domain, with the rest looked up from reference TRBV28 and TRBJ2-7, is DVKVTQSSRYLVKRTGEKVFLECVQDMDHENMFWYRQDPGLGLRLIYFSYDVKMKEKGDIPEGYSVSREKKERFSLILESASTNQTSMYLCASSSQAGAGEQYFGPGTRLTVT.

Only a few counts were recorded for this clonotype. The CDR3 here is CSVGPLLRETQYF. CDR3 DNA sequence: TGCAGCGTTGGGCCTCTTCTCCGAGAGACCCAGTACTTC. The rearrangement uses TRBV29-1 and TRBJ2-5; D remains ambiguous. In germline, CDR1 is SQVTM, CDR2 ANQGSEA. The CDR3 consists of 13 residues. The V and J ends lost 4 bases and 4 bases respectively, with 13 bases between them.

This clonotype has only a few counts. The chain couples TRBV7-2 to TRBJ2-4; 9 nucleotides line up with TRBD2. The CDR3 has 16 amino acids. Germline V gives CDR1 SGHTA, CDR2 FQGNSA. V shed 5 bases and J 13 bases; nucleotides not matched to a gene: 18. Here the CDR3 reads CASSRAGTSNSQEQYF. CDR3 DNA: TGTGCCAGCAGCCGGGCCGGGACTAGCAATTCCCAGGAGCAGTACTTC.

With respect to this clonotype: Since a much larger clone is just one base distant, this may be a read error. The J gene is TRBJ2-1, the V gene TRBV20-1, with 9 bases aligning to TRBD1. Trimming removed 0 bases from V and 5 bases from J; junction bases left unmatched: 5. The CDR3 has 15 residues. The germline V gene encodes CDR1 DFQATT and CDR2 SNEGSKA (reference sequence). CDR3 region: CSARERDRDHNEQFF. CDR3 DNA: TGCAGTGCTAGAGAAAGGGACAGGGACCACAATGAGCAGTTCTTC.

The chain carries TRBV15 and TRBJ2-5; D remains ambiguous. The V end was cut by 1 base, the J end by 1 base, with 1 base between. The CDR3 length is 12 residues. Germline lookup yields CDR1 LNHNV and CDR2 YYDKDF (reference sequence). As DNA, the CDR3 is TGTGCCACCAGCAGAGGCCAAGAGACCCAGTACTTC. It specifies CATSRGQETQYF.

The chain links TRBV6-2 or TRBV6-3 to TRBJ2-7, with 9 bases matching TRBD1. The germline V gene has CDR1 MNHEY and CDR2 SVGEGT. The CDR3 has 14 residues. After removal of 8 bases from V and 4 bases from J, the junction contained 9 bases not matched to a gene. Here the CDR3 reads CASVTGGSTYEQYF. The CDR3 nucleotides read TGTGCCAGCGTGACAGGGGGTAGTACGTACGAGCAGTACTTC.

The J gene is TRBJ2-5, the V gene TRBV20-1, with D perhaps TRBD2 (7 bases). Between the trimmed V and J ends, which lost 5 bases and 5 bases, there was a span of 18 bases. The germline CDR1 and CDR2 sequences are DFQATT and SNEGSKA (reference sequence). The CDR3 contains 14 residues. Written as DNA, the CDR3 is TGCAGTGCTGGGGGGGCCTTGCGAGTGGAGACCCAGTACTTC. This gives the protein CSAGGALRVETQYF.

This clonotype was detected a few times. This CDR3 is CASTGTGTSNYGYTF. CDR3 coding DNA: TGTGCCAGCACCGGGACAGGCACTTCTAACTATGGCTACACCTTC. This chain connects TRBV18 to TRBJ1-2, with 8 bases aligning to TRBD1. The V gene's germline CDR1 is KGHSH and CDR2 LQKENI. CDR3 length equals 15 residues. J was trimmed by 0 bases and V by 8 bases; bases with no gene match: 8.

V and J are TRBV5-1 and TRBJ1-2; 8 bases map to TRBD1. The CDR3 sequence is 14 residues long. The V gene's germline CDR1 is SGHRS and CDR2 YFSETQ. J gave up 10 bases and V 3 bases, and 11 bases lay outside the gene matches. The DNA of the CDR3 is TGCGCCAGCAGCTCCGGGGCCTTACAGGGGGACTACACCTTC. Residues: CASSSGALQGDYTF.

This clonotype has a handful of counts. The CDR3 DNA reads as TGTGCCAGCAGCTTAGGGGACAGGGGCACCTATGGCTACACCTTC. This encodes CASSLGDRGTYGYTF. The rearrangement joins TRBV11-2 to TRBJ1-2, with TRBD1 identical over 10 bases. Germline V lookup: CDR1 SGHAT, CDR2 FQNNGV. The junction had 3 bases not matched to a gene; V was cut back by 1 base and J by 4 bases. This CDR3 region has 15 residues.

This sequence joins TRBV6-2 or TRBV6-3 and TRBJ2-3, with D hard to call. The CDR3 covers 13 residues. V dropped 6 bases and J dropped 6 bases, with 13 bases sitting between them. Germline CDR1 is MNHEY and CDR2 is SVGEGT. CDR3 nucleotide sequence: TGTGCCAGCAGCATAACGGTCTGGGATACGCAGTATTTT. It is translated as CASSITVWDTQYF.

This sequence joins TRBV9 and TRBJ2-1; D call uncertain. The V end was cut by 0 bases, the J end by 0 bases, with 7 bases between. This CDR3 spans 15 amino acids. Germline V CDR1 and CDR2: SGDLS, YYNGEE. As DNA, the CDR3 is TGTGCCAGCAGCGTAGAACCGAGCTCCTACAATGAGCAGTTCTTC. This translates into CASSVEPSSYNEQFF.

This clonotype was seen more than once but under ten times. The J gene is TRBJ1-2, the V gene TRBV6-6, with D uncertain. Germline CDR1 reads MNHNY; CDR2 reads SVGAGI (reference sequence). The V end was cut by 0 bases, the J end by 4 bases, with 18 bases between. The CDR3 is 17 residues long. In nucleotides, the CDR3 is TGTGCCAGCAGTTACTCCCCCGCAGCGGCAGGCACCTATGGCTACACCTTC. Amino acid sequence: CASSYSPAAAGTYGYTF.

This clonotype has just a few counts. Sequence at one end of the junction differs from germline and may be a read error. CDR3 loop: CASSIDRGGGYTF. The CDR3 coding sequence is TGCGCCAGCAGCATAGACAGGGGTGGTGGCTACACCTTC. The chain links TRBV7-9 to TRBJ1-2; 8 bases agree with TRBD1. The germline V gene has CDR1 SEHNR and CDR2 FQNEAQ (reference sequence). The CDR3 covers 13 residues.

This clonotype has only a few counts. The rearrangement links TRBV29-1 to TRBJ2-7; TRBD1 is a possible D gene (6 bases). Between the trimmed V and J ends, which lost 5 bases and 0 bases, there was a span of 11 bases. CDR1 is SQVTM, CDR2 ANQGSEA, per germline. The length of the CDR3 is 13 residues. CDR3 nucleotide sequence: TGCAGCGTTAAGGGGGTCGCCTCCTACGAGCAGTACTTC. This codes for CSVKGVASYEQYF.

The chain recombines TRBV29-1 with TRBJ1-2, with D hard to call. CDR3 length equals 11 residues. Germline V gene lookup returns CDR1 SQVTM and CDR2 ANQGSEA. Trimming removed 5 bases at V and 2 bases at J, with 6 bases between. CDR3 sequence: CSVYHNYGYTF. For the CDR3, the DNA is TGCAGCGTTTATCACAACTATGGCTACACCTTC.

The table lists this clonotype with a few counts. The chain has TRBV13 and TRBJ2-3; 7 bases map to TRBD1. The trim removed 5 bases at V and 0 bases at J, leaving 14 bases unmatched. Looked up from germline, CDR1 is PRHDT and CDR2 is FYEKMQ (reference sequence). The CDR3 length is 18 residues. This CDR3 is CASSTRTGLHSSTDTQYF. CDR3 bases: TGTGCCAGCAGCACCCGGACAGGTTTACATTCTAGCACAGATACGCAGTATTTT.